Listed below are T cell receptor beta chains from one sample, sequenced in a study of shared clonotypes between healthy human individuals. TCRdb keeps only in-frame clones here, not all; method: immunoSEQ multiplex PCR. The table has approximately 2.5 million clones, roughly nine tenths seen once. The sample taken for sequencing was naive CD4+ T cells sorted from blood. These receptors originate from a man between 18 and 29 years old in good health. CDR3s include the opening cysteine and the closing phenylalanine or tryptophan. The D gene is left open where the match is weak. Not every row has a clone size; where given, it reads once, few, many or a size class.

j_call,clone_size,v_call,d_call,cdr3_nt,cdr3_aa
TRBJ2-3,NA,TRBV10-1,TRBD1,TGCGCCAGCAGTGGACGCTTGGGACAGAGCACAGATACGCAGTATTTT,CASSGRLGQSTDTQYF
TRBJ2-7,NA,TRBV7-2,TRBD2,TGTGCCAGCAGCCGTAAAGCGGGAGCGGACGAGCAGTACTTC,CASSRKAGADEQYF
TRBJ1-6,NA,TRBV5-1,NA,TGCGCCAGCAGCGAGGATAATTCACCCCTCCACTTT,CASSEDNSPLHF
TRBJ1-2,NA,TRBV6-5,TRBD1,TGTGCCAGCAGTTACACCGGGACAGGGGGCAACACCTTC,CASSYTGTGGNTF
TRBJ2-7,NA,TRBV28,TRBD1,TGTGCCAGCAGTTACCGGACAGGCTCCTACGAGCAGTACTTC,CASSYRTGSYEQYF
TRBJ2-1,once,TRBV5-6,TRBD1,TGTGCCAGCAGCTCCGACAGGGCTTCTAGGGGTGAGCAGTTCTTC,CASSSDRASRGEQFF
TRBJ2-1,NA,TRBV5-4,NA,TGTGCCAGCAGCATAGGGGGGGGTGAGCAGTTCTTC,CASSIGGGEQFF
TRBJ1-5,NA,TRBV14,NA,TGTGCCAGCGCGGGGAGGGTGGGGCAGCCCCAGCATTTT,CASAGRVGQPQHF
TRBJ2-7,NA,TRBV15,TRBD2,TGTGCCACCAGCAGAGCGGGCGGGGGTAACTACGAGCAGTACTTC,CATSRAGGGNYEQYF
TRBJ1-2,NA,TRBV10-3,TRBD1,TGTGCCATCAGCGGACAGGGCTATGGCTACACCTTC,CAISGQGYGYTF
TRBJ2-1,NA,TRBV7-9,NA,TGTGCCAGCAGCTCGGAGGGGTGGGCGCAGTTCTTC,CASSSEGWAQFF
TRBJ2-3,NA,TRBV11-2,NA,TGTGCCAGCAGCTGGGGAGCGGGTATCACAGATACGCAGTATTTT,CASSWGAGITDTQYF
TRBJ2-7,NA,TRBV18,TRBD2,TGTGCCAGCTCACCAGGGGAGGGAAGGGGCTACGAGCAGTACTTC,CASSPGEGRGYEQYF
TRBJ1-4,NA,TRBV28,NA,TGTGCCAGCAGCCTCCCTAATGAAAAACTGTTTTTT,CASSLPNEKLFF
TRBJ2-7,NA,TRBV6-6,TRBD2,TGTGCCAGCAGTTACGGCGCGGGAGTGATCGAGCAGTACTTC,CASSYGAGVIEQYF
TRBJ1-4,NA,TRBV4-1,NA,TGCGCCAGCAGCCCGGCAATTGCGGATACTAATGAAAAACTGTTTTTT,CASSPAIADTNEKLFF
TRBJ2-1,NA,TRBV9,NA,TGTGCCAGCACCCCCTTCGCCGGAGGAAGGGTCAATGAGCAGTTCTTC,CASTPFAGGRVNEQFF
TRBJ1-6,NA,TRBV5-4,NA,TGTGCCAGCAGCTCGGAAGCGGGTTTACTTTATAATTCACCCCTCCACTTT,CASSSEAGLLYNSPLHF
TRBJ1-1,NA,TRBV18,NA,TGTGCCAGCTCACCAGAGCCAACCACTGAAGCTTTCTTT,CASSPEPTTEAFF
TRBJ1-2,few,TRBV6-5,NA,TGTGCCAGCAGCCCGGACAGCTACTATGGCTACACCTTC,CASSPDSYYGYTF
TRBJ2-7,NA,TRBV18,TRBD2,TGTGCCAGCTCACAGTCAACTAGCGGGAGCTCCTACGAGCAGTACTTC,CASSQSTSGSSYEQYF
TRBJ2-4,NA,TRBV11-2,TRBD1,TGTGCCAGCAGACGACAGGGGGCCGACATTCAGTACTTC,CASRRQGADIQYF
TRBJ1-1,NA,TRBV10-2,TRBD1,TGCGCCAGCATTCAGGGGGGAGGCACTGAAGCTTTCTTT,CASIQGGGTEAFF
TRBJ2-1,NA,TRBV5-4,NA,TGTGCCAGCAGCTTGAAGGGTCGGAGCAATGAGCAGTTCTTC,CASSLKGRSNEQFF
TRBJ2-7,NA,TRBV6-1,NA,TGTGCCAGCAGCGTTATAAGGTCCTCCTACGAGCAGTACTTC,CASSVIRSSYEQYF
TRBJ1-2,NA,TRBV5-4,NA,TGTGCCAGCAGCTTGCCCGGGACGGATGGCTACACCTTC,CASSLPGTDGYTF
TRBJ2-1,NA,TRBV10-1,TRBD2,TGCGCCAGCAGTGGGCTAGCGGACAATGAGCAGTTCTTC,CASSGLADNEQFF
TRBJ2-3,NA,TRBV27,TRBD1,TGTGCCAGCGGCACAGGGGGAGATACGCAGTATTTT,CASGTGGDTQYF
TRBJ1-5,NA,TRBV2,NA,TGTGCCAGCAGGGGCCAGCCGAATCAGCCCCAGCATTTT,CASRGQPNQPQHF
TRBJ1-2,NA,TRBV15,NA,TGTGCCACCAGCAGCCTATTACAGGTTAACTATGGCTACACCTTC,CATSSLLQVNYGYTF
TRBJ2-1,once,TRBV11-2,NA,TGTGCCAGCAGCTTAGGGACCAGCTCCTACAATGAGCAGTTCTTC,CASSLGTSSYNEQFF
TRBJ1-4,NA,TRBV10-1,NA,TGCGCCAGCAGTGCCCCCCTCCCTTCCACAACTAATGAAAAACTGTTTTTT,CASSAPLPSTTNEKLFF
TRBJ2-7,NA,TRBV11-2,NA,TGTGCCAGCAGCTCCCAGGGGACGGTGGCCCACGAGCAGTACTTC,CASSSQGTVAHEQYF
TRBJ1-3,NA,TRBV7-2,TRBD1,TGTGCCAGCAGCTTAGCTGGACAGGCGGGCTCTGGAAACACCATATATTTT,CASSLAGQAGSGNTIYF
TRBJ2-5,NA,TRBV5-1,TRBD2,TGCGCCAGCAGCTTGGGAGCGGGAGCAGAGACCCAGTACTTC,CASSLGAGAETQYF
TRBJ1-6,NA,TRBV4-1,NA,TGCGCCAGCAGCCACCCTCAGGGAAATAATTCACCCCTCCACTTT,CASSHPQGNNSPLHF
TRBJ1-1,once,TRBV18,NA,TGTGCCAGCTCACAACAGGGAGCGAACACTGAAGCTTTCTTT,CASSQQGANTEAFF
TRBJ2-5,NA,TRBV30,NA,TGTGCCTGGAGTCGGGGGGCGGAAGAGACCCAGTACTTC,CAWSRGAEETQYF
TRBJ2-7,NA,TRBV5-4,TRBD2,TGTGCCAGCAGCCCTTGGACTAGCGGAACCTACGAGCAGTACTTC,CASSPWTSGTYEQYF
TRBJ2-1,NA,TRBV5-1,TRBD2,TGCGCCAGCAGCTTGGGTTTGGTAGCGGGACCTGGGCCCCATGAGCAGTTCTTC,CASSLGLVAGPGPHEQFF
TRBJ1-6,NA,TRBV30,TRBD1,TGTGCCTGGGACAGGGGACAGGGCCATTCACCCCTCCACTTT,CAWDRGQGHSPLHF
TRBJ1-2,NA,TRBV7-2,NA,TGTGCCAGCAGCCCGGACGGTTTACAGGGCTACACCTTC,CASSPDGLQGYTF
TRBJ2-2,NA,TRBV30,NA,TGTGCCTGGAGTCAGACGAACACCGGGGAGCTGTTTTTT,CAWSQTNTGELFF
TRBJ2-1,NA,TRBV5-1,TRBD2,TGCGCCAGCAGCTTTGGAGTAGCGGGGGCCTACAATGAGCAGTTCTTC,CASSFGVAGAYNEQFF
TRBJ1-1,NA,TRBV7-9,NA,TGTGCCAGCAGCTTTACGGATTCGAACACTGAAGCTTTCTTT,CASSFTDSNTEAFF
TRBJ1-3,NA,TRBV4-3,NA,TGCGCCAGCAGCCAAGCCTGGGGAAACTCTGGAAACACCATATATTTT,CASSQAWGNSGNTIYF
TRBJ1-1,NA,TRBV6-1,TRBD1,TGTGCCAGCAGCTCACAGGGGGCGAACACTGAAGCTTTCTTT,CASSSQGANTEAFF
TRBJ2-2,NA,TRBV30,NA,TGTGCCTGGAACTTAGACCGTCACAACACCGGGGAGCTGTTTTTT,CAWNLDRHNTGELFF
TRBJ2-7,NA,TRBV6-1,NA,TGTGCCAGCAGTTCTCCCGAAGGCTACGAGCAGTACTTC,CASSSPEGYEQYF
TRBJ2-5,NA,TRBV28,TRBD2,TGTGCCAGCAGTACCCCGGGACTAGCGGGAGGTGGGGTTGGGGAGACCCAGTACTTC,CASSTPGLAGGGVGETQYF
TRBJ2-2,NA,TRBV7-6,TRBD1,TGTGCCAGCAGCTTAGGCGACAGGGGAGGCACCGGGGAGCTGTTTTTT,CASSLGDRGGTGELFF
TRBJ2-7,NA,TRBV18,TRBD1,TGTGCCAGCTCATCTCGACAGGGAGCCTCCTACGAGCAGTACTTC,CASSSRQGASYEQYF